This paragraph covers one TCR beta chain sequence. No antigen is known for it. The record originates from a study of T cell responses to AZD1222 COVID-19 vaccine. TCRdb keeps only in-frame clones here, not all; method: immunoSEQ multiplex PCR. The table lists roughly 120,000 clones, about nine tenths of them singletons, with about 4.1% in the top ten. Germline CDR1 is SGHRS and CDR2 is YFSETQ. This CDR3 is 14 amino acids long. Losses at the gene ends were 4 bases for V and 5 bases for J; bases not matched to a gene: 7. Points from the study as a whole: After the peak T cell response, and only then, were repertoires sampled. The study found vaccine-associated CD4 TCRs spanning spike, dominant at 160-218 and 743-854. Rises in breadth and depth of Spike-specific TCRs came after two AZD1222 doses.

The clonotype originates from an adult in good health. This chain uses TRBV5-1 with TRBJ2-5; 8 bases are shared with TRBD1. The input for sequencing was peripheral blood, taken on day 0 of AZD1222 vaccination. The CDR3 region is CASSPDRVGETQYF. As DNA, the CDR3 is TGCGCCAGCAGCCCGGACAGGGTCGGGGAGACCCAGTACTTC.